Listed below are T cell receptor beta chains from one sample, sequenced in a study of control samples from healthy donors and cancer patients. The repertoire was sequenced with immunoSEQ multiplex PCR; TCRdb's copy has only in-frame clones and lacks some. The table includes 150,000 to 200,000 clones, around 92% detected once. The specimen was blood. The receptors shown here come from a woman in her 30s in good health. Each CDR3 is given with its conserved first and last residue. A D gene is named only where the DNA matches it firmly. Clone size, where shown, is once, few, many, or a class for clones that have expanded.

>TRBJ1-5|.|TRBV28|.
CASSLRVGQHF
TGTGCCAGCAGTCTCAGGGTGGGTCAGCATTTT
>TRBJ2-1|.|TRBV10-3|TRBD2
CAISEQAGSYNEQFF
TGTGCCATCAGTGAGCAAGCGGGGTCCTACAATGAGCAGTTCTTC
>TRBJ1-5|.|TRBV28|TRBD1
CASSLRRQGAGQPQHF
TGTGCCAGCAGTTTAAGACGACAGGGGGCCGGTCAGCCCCAGCATTTT
>TRBJ2-3|.|TRBV28|.
CASSFLQATDTQYF
TGTGCCAGCAGTTTCTTACAGGCCACAGATACGCAGTATTTT
>TRBJ2-3|.|TRBV27|.
CASRPTGTDTQYF
TGTGCCAGCAGACCGACAGGTACAGATACGCAGTATTTT
>TRBJ2-1|.|TRBV15|TRBD2
CATSRVLAGVDEQFF
TGTGCCACCAGCAGAGTACTAGCGGGAGTGGATGAGCAGTTCTTC
>TRBJ2-7|.|TRBV11-2|.
CASSLAGYEQYF
TGTGCCAGCAGCTTAGCCGGATACGAGCAGTACTTC
>TRBJ2-2|few|TRBV6-5|.
CASSYGGDTITGELFF
TGTGCCAGCAGTTACGGGGGGGACACTATCACCGGGGAGCTGTTTTTT
>TRBJ2-7|.|TRBV18|.
CASSDRDGAYEQYF
TGTGCCAGCTCAGACCGGGACGGTGCCTACGAGCAGTACTTC
>TRBJ1-5|few|TRBV30|.
CAWSGQGNQPQHF
TGTGCCTGGAGTGGACAGGGCAATCAGCCCCAGCATTTT
>TRBJ1-4|.|TRBV5-1|.
CASSLRGADEKLFF
TGCGCCAGCAGCTTGCGGGGGGCGGATGAAAAACTGTTTTTT
>TRBJ1-1|.|TRBV6-5|.
CASSPGGDTEAFF
TGTGCCAGCAGCCCCGGAGGGGATACTGAAGCTTTCTTT
>TRBJ2-3|.|TRBV27|.
CASTGVDTQYF
TGTGCCAGCACCGGGGTGGATACGCAGTATTTT
>TRBJ2-5|.|TRBV4-2|TRBD2
CASSQELAGGRMETQYF
TGTGCCAGCAGCCAAGAATTAGCGGGGGGCCGGATGGAGACCCAGTACTTC
>TRBJ2-3|.|TRBV5-1|TRBD1
CASSSGQGTDTQYF
TGCGCCAGCAGCTCGGGACAGGGCACAGATACGCAGTATTTT
>TRBJ1-6|.|TRBV7-9|.
CASSGAQVNSPLHF
TGTGCCAGCAGCGGGGCACAGGTTAATTCACCCCTCCACTTT
>TRBJ2-7|.|TRBV27|.
CASSFLSGYSFSYEQYF
TGTGCCAGCAGTTTCCTTTCGGGGTATTCCTTCTCCTACGAGCAGTACTTC
>TRBJ1-4|.|TRBV10-1|TRBD1
CASSESTGNEKLFF
TGCGCCAGCAGTGAGTCGACAGGGAATGAAAAACTGTTTTTT
>TRBJ2-7|.|TRBV3-1/TRBV3-2|.
CASSQEAVCHEQYF
TGTGCCAGCAGCCAAGAGGCGGTGTGCCACGAGCAGTACTTC
>TRBJ2-7|few|TRBV19|TRBD1
CASSLTPGQGADEQYF
TGTGCCAGTAGTCTAACTCCGGGACAGGGGGCCGACGAGCAGTACTTC
>TRBJ2-3|.|TRBV9|.
CASSAMSYFTDTQYF
TGTGCCAGCAGCGCTATGTCGTATTTCACAGATACGCAGTATTTT
>TRBJ1-5|.|TRBV5-1|TRBD1
CASSPTGGVQPQHF
TGCGCCAGCAGCCCGACAGGGGGCGTTCAGCCCCAGCATTTT
>TRBJ1-5|.|TRBV27|.
CASMTRESNQPQHF
TGTGCCAGCATGACGCGGGAGAGCAATCAGCCCCAGCATTTT
>TRBJ2-7|.|TRBV10-3|TRBD2
CAISETAGYEQYF
TGTGCCATCAGTGAGACAGCGGGGTACGAGCAGTACTTC
>TRBJ1-3|few|TRBV5-1|.
CASSLQGDSGNTIYF
TGCGCCAGCAGCTTACAGGGAGACTCTGGAAACACCATATATTTT
>TRBJ2-1|.|TRBV14|.
CASSQDFRGQFF
TGTGCCAGCAGCCAAGATTTCCGGGGGCAGTTCTTC
>TRBJ2-7|.|TRBV18|TRBD1
CASSPGTGDEQYF
TGTGCCAGCTCACCCGGGACAGGGGACGAGCAGTACTTC
>TRBJ2-5|.|TRBV3-1/TRBV3-2|TRBD2
CASSQTSGGAWETQYF
TGTGCCAGCAGCCAGACTAGCGGGGGGGCCTGGGAGACCCAGTACTTC
>TRBJ1-4|once|TRBV11-3|TRBD1
CASSLGQGDNEKLFF
TGTGCCAGCAGCTTAGGACAGGGGGATAATGAAAAACTGTTTTTT
>TRBJ2-7|.|TRBV7-6|.
CASSLGGGYEQYF
TGTGCCAGCAGCTTAGGAGGAGGGTACGAGCAGTACTTC
>TRBJ2-7|.|TRBV5-3|.
CARSSLSGSSYEQYF
TGTGCCAGAAGTTCTCTATCCGGTAGCTCCTACGAGCAGTACTTC
>TRBJ1-3|.|TRBV7-3|TRBD1
CASSPTGGAGNTIYF
TGTGCCAGCAGCCCTACAGGGGGCGCGGGAAACACCATATATTTT